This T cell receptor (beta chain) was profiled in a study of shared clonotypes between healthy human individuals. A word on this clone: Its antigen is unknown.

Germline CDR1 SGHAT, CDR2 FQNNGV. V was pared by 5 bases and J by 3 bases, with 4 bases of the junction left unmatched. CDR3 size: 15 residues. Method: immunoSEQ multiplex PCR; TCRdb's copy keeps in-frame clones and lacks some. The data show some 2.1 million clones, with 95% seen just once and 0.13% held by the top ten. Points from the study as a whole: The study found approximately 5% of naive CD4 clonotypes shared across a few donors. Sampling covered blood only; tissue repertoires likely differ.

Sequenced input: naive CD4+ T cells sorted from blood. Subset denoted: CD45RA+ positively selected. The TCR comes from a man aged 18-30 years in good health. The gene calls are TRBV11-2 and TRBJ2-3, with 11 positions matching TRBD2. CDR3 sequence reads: CASSPTSGGTDTQYF. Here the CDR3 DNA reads TGTGCCAGCAGCCCAACTAGCGGGGGAACAGATACGCAGTATTTT.